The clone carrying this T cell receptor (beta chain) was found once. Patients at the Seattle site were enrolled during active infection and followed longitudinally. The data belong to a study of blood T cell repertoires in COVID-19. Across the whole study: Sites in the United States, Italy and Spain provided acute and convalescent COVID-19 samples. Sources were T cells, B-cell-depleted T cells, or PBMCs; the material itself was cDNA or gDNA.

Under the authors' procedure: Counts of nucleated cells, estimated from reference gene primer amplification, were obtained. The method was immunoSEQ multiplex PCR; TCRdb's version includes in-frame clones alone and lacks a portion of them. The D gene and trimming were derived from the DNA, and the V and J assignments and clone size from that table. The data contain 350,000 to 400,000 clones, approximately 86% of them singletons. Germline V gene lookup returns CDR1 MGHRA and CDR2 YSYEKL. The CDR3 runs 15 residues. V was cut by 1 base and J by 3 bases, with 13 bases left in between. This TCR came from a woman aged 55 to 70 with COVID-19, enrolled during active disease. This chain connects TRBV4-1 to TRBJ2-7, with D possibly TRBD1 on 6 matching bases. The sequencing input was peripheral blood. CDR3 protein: CASSQVLGALYEQYF. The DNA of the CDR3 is TGCGCCAGCAGCCAAGTGTTGGGGGCCCTCTACGAGCAGTACTTC.